Detailed here is one TCR beta chain. In Seattle, patients joined the study during active infection and were tracked longitudinally. This sample was taken from a study of blood T cell repertoires in COVID-19. TCRdb keeps only in-frame clones here, not all; method: immunoSEQ multiplex PCR. The table records approximately 180,000 clones, approximately 80% of them present only once. From germline, CDR1 is MDHEN and CDR2 SYDVKM. There are 15 residues in the CDR3. V dropped 5 bases and J dropped 9; count of bases not matched to a gene: 12. The chain has TRBV28 and TRBJ2-5; 10 nucleotides match TRBD2. This clonotype originated in a woman in her thirties or forties with COVID-19, enrolled during active disease. The sample comprised peripheral blood. The DNA for the CDR3 is TGTGCCAGCAGTCCCCGGGGTAGCGGGAGGTCGGCCCAGTACTTC. Its protein product is CASSPRGSGRSAQYF.